This is a list of T cell receptor beta chains from one sample in a study of OX40 agonist ivuxolimab in advanced cancers. Clones were sequenced by immunoSEQ multiplex PCR, and TCRdb holds only the in-frame ones, with some missing. Of about 22,000 clones in the sample, 85% to 90% are singletons; the top ten hold 25% to 30%. Sequencing was performed on CD4+ or CD8+ T cells sorted from blood, taken in a trial of the OX40 agonist ivuxolimab. The origin of the receptors is an adult with an advanced solid tumor such as melanoma, head and neck, liver or kidney cancer. Each CDR3 is given without its conserved first and last residue.

TRBJ2-3,TRBV27,ASSLLLPHRTDTQY
TRBJ2-5,TRBV19,ASTTSGAYQETQY
TRBJ2-1,TRBV7-2,ASSLASGDEQF
TRBJ2-1,TRBV6-1,ANKTGGYEQF
TRBJ2-5,TRBV28,ASSPLDLGLRQETQY
TRBJ1-5,TRBV6-6,AISTGDSNQPQH
TRBJ2-6,TRBV7-4,ASSLGVAVRRELSGANVLT
TRBJ2-7,TRBV2,ASELKGQGEFYEQY
TRBJ2-5,TRBV9,ASSASPRGRVETQY
TRBJ2-3,TRBV9,ASSVALGALPTDTQY
TRBJ1-1,TRBV13,ASSPPGGSEAF
TRBJ2-7,TRBV7-2,ASSLTSDWAYEQY
TRBJ2-3,TRBV4-2,ASSQGWDRVSTDTQY
TRBJ1-4,TRBV7-9,ASSSDYEKLF
TRBJ1-1,TRBV2,ASSDGATSGSEAF
TRBJ2-3,TRBV27,ASSFTSPDTQY
TRBJ2-5,TRBV27,ASSLVGRETQY
TRBJ1-1,TRBV30,AWSVPQDLNTEAF
TRBJ2-7,TRBV9,ASSVGTGEQY
TRBJ1-2,TRBV4-2,ASSQDDRDLYGYT
TRBJ2-5,TRBV5-4,ASSLSEDGQETQY
TRBJ1-1,TRBV7-2,ASSNTGFKYTEAF
TRBJ2-7,TRBV19,ASTPDLGSYEQY
TRBJ2-7,TRBV6-5,ASSYSTGEQY
TRBJ2-1,TRBV15,ATSRKRQGGNEQF
TRBJ2-7,TRBV13,ASSPGWGSEQY
TRBJ2-7,TRBV19,ASSIGASYEQY
TRBJ2-2,TRBV10-3,AIASRRTATGELF
TRBJ2-7,TRBV7-9,ASSQGGTGTEQY
TRBJ2-1,TRBV4-2,ASSQVSTGEQF
TRBJ1-2,TRBV6-5,ASGGQGMDGYT
TRBJ2-7,TRBV4-1,ASSQEGTGSYEQY
TRBJ2-3,TRBV7-3,ASSLTPASGVSTDTQY
TRBJ2-3,TRBV28,ASCRGVTDTQY
TRBJ2-1,TRBV28,ASNRGDVVSVYNEQF
TRBJ1-1,TRBV6-1,ASRRDGTGLAAF
TRBJ1-4,TRBV7-9,ASSYRVSSEKLF
TRBJ2-2,TRBV9,ASSVGPTGELF
TRBJ2-3,TRBV11-2,ASSFLIATDTQY
TRBJ2-3,TRBV28,ASRMDREVDTQY
TRBJ2-3,TRBV2,ASSEARGFTDTQY
TRBJ2-3,TRBV28,ASRGGLFSTDTQY
TRBJ2-7,TRBV9,ASSTNPRWNEQY
TRBJ2-3,TRBV14,ASSQDARGTDTQY
TRBJ1-2,TRBV6-1,ASSEALRGGPRLLYGYT
TRBJ2-6,TRBV30,AWKVDGDSGANVLT
TRBJ2-5,TRBV5-1,ASRLQGEETQY
TRBJ2-7,TRBV11-2,ASSSRWVEQY
TRBJ2-7,TRBV9,ASNLEGDPYEQY
TRBJ2-7,TRBV9,ASSGPGHPGEQY
TRBJ2-7,TRBV18,ASSPPSWTNEQY
TRBJ2-2,TRBV19,ASSILGTATGELF
TRBJ1-2,TRBV27,ASSLLGASYGYT
TRBJ2-5,TRBV19,ASRLGGSETQY
TRBJ2-1,TRBV6-1,ASMSVYNEQF
TRBJ2-3,TRBV5-4,ASSFKSGRSHTDTQY
TRBJ2-3,TRBV4-2,ASSPQAVGGGTDTQY
TRBJ2-3,TRBV2,ASSQTDAYTDTQY
TRBJ2-7,TRBV4-3,ASSQGSPGEAYEQY